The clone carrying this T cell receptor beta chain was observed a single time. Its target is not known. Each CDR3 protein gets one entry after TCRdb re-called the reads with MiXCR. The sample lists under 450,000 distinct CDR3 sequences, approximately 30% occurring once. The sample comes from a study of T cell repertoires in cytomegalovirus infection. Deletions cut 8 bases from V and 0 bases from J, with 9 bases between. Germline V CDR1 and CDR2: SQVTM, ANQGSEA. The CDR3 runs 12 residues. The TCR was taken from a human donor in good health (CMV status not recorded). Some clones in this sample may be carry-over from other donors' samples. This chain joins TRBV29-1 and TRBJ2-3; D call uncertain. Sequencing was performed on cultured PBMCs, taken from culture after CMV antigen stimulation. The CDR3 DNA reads TGCAGCACGGCACCCAGCACAGATACGCAGTATTTT. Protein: CSTAPSTDTQYF.